These T cell receptor beta chains were read from a single sample in a study of blood T cell repertoires in COVID-19. The protocol was immunoSEQ multiplex PCR, while the TCRdb copy is restricted to in-frame clones and leaves out a portion. The repertoire holds 50,000 to 80,000 clones, with around 92% as singletons. Sequenced sample: peripheral blood. The receptors derive from a man in his 60s with acute or convalescent COVID-19. CDR3s include the opening cysteine and the closing phenylalanine or tryptophan. D genes are given only for firm matches. Clone size appears in some rows only: once, few, many, or a class for an expanded clone.

d_call: NA; v_call: TRBV30; clone_size: NA; j_call: TRBJ1-1; cdr3_length: 15; cdr3_nt: TGTGCCTGGAGTGTACATCGGGGGGCGAGCACTGAAGCTTTCTTT; cdr3_aa: CAWSVHRGASTEAFF
d_call: TRBD1; v_call: TRBV28; clone_size: NA; j_call: TRBJ1-2; cdr3_length: 15; cdr3_nt: TGTGCCAGCAGATCAACCGGGACAGGGGACTATGGCTACACCTTC; cdr3_aa: CASRSTGTGDYGYTF
d_call: TRBD2; v_call: TRBV9; clone_size: NA; j_call: TRBJ2-3; cdr3_length: 15; cdr3_nt: TGTGCCAGCAGCGTAGTCGCGGGGGGGGGAGATACGCAGTATTTT; cdr3_aa: CASSVVAGGGDTQYF
d_call: NA; v_call: TRBV7-2; clone_size: NA; j_call: TRBJ1-6; cdr3_length: 14; cdr3_nt: TGTGCCAGCAGCTTAGACAGGGTTAATTCACCCCTCCACTTT; cdr3_aa: CASSLDRVNSPLHF
d_call: TRBD1; v_call: TRBV4-1; clone_size: NA; j_call: TRBJ1-6; cdr3_length: 15; cdr3_nt: TGCGCCAGCAGCCCCGAGGACAGGGGAGGTTCACCCCTCCACTTT; cdr3_aa: CASSPEDRGGSPLHF
d_call: TRBD1; v_call: TRBV5-6; clone_size: NA; j_call: TRBJ1-1; cdr3_length: 14; cdr3_nt: TGTGCCAGCACGGTTGTGACAGGGGCTACTGAAGCTTTCTTT; cdr3_aa: CASTVVTGATEAFF
d_call: NA; v_call: TRBV18; clone_size: once; j_call: TRBJ2-5; cdr3_length: 13; cdr3_nt: TGTGCCAGCGGAGTAAGGTGGCAAGAGACCCAGTACTTC; cdr3_aa: CASGVRWQETQYF
d_call: TRBD1; v_call: TRBV5-1; clone_size: NA; j_call: TRBJ2-7; cdr3_length: 15; cdr3_nt: TGCGCCAGCAGCTCCTTTCCACAGGTACCAGGGGGGCAGTACTTC; cdr3_aa: CASSSFPQVPGGQYF
d_call: TRBD1; v_call: TRBV3-1/TRBV3-2; clone_size: NA; j_call: TRBJ2-3; cdr3_length: 15; cdr3_nt: TGTGCCAGCAGCCAAGGATCGACAGGGGCAGATACGCAGTATTTT; cdr3_aa: CASSQGSTGADTQYF
d_call: NA; v_call: TRBV11-2; clone_size: NA; j_call: TRBJ1-1; cdr3_length: 17; cdr3_nt: TGTGCCAGCAGCGAACAGCGATGGGACACCATGAACACTGAAGCTTTCTTT; cdr3_aa: CASSEQRWDTMNTEAFF
d_call: NA; v_call: TRBV10-1; clone_size: NA; j_call: TRBJ1-5; cdr3_length: 12; cdr3_nt: TGCGCCAGCAGTGACCGGGATCAGCCCCAGCATTTT; cdr3_aa: CASSDRDQPQHF
d_call: NA; v_call: TRBV15; clone_size: NA; j_call: TRBJ1-2; cdr3_length: 14; cdr3_nt: TGTGCCACCAGCAGAGACCAAACAGGGCTCGGCTACACCTTC; cdr3_aa: CATSRDQTGLGYTF
d_call: NA; v_call: TRBV19; clone_size: once; j_call: TRBJ1-6; cdr3_length: 13; cdr3_nt: TGTGCCAGTAGTATAACAGGGTATTCACCCCTCCACTTT; cdr3_aa: CASSITGYSPLHF
d_call: NA; v_call: TRBV5-1; clone_size: few; j_call: TRBJ2-2; cdr3_length: 13; cdr3_nt: TGCGCCAGCACCGGGCGGGGAGGCGGGGAGCTGTTTTTT; cdr3_aa: CASTGRGGGELFF
d_call: NA; v_call: TRBV5-1; clone_size: NA; j_call: TRBJ2-7; cdr3_length: 14; cdr3_nt: TGCGCCAGCAGCTTGGGACAGTTCTCCTACGAGCAGTACTTC; cdr3_aa: CASSLGQFSYEQYF
d_call: TRBD1; v_call: TRBV5-6; clone_size: NA; j_call: TRBJ1-2; cdr3_length: 14; cdr3_nt: TGTGCCACCGGGCTAGACAGGGGGAACTATGGCTACACCTTC; cdr3_aa: CATGLDRGNYGYTF
d_call: TRBD2; v_call: TRBV10-3; clone_size: NA; j_call: TRBJ2-1; cdr3_length: 17; cdr3_nt: TGTGCCATCAGCGCAAATCCGGGACTAGCTTTGAACAATGAGCAGTTCTTC; cdr3_aa: CAISANPGLALNNEQFF
d_call: TRBD1; v_call: TRBV30; clone_size: NA; j_call: TRBJ1-3; cdr3_length: 19; cdr3_nt: TGTGCCTGGAGCCCTCGGATGGGGAACAGGGGTGAGCATGGAAACACCATATATTTT; cdr3_aa: CAWSPRMGNRGEHGNTIYF
d_call: NA; v_call: TRBV2; clone_size: few; j_call: TRBJ1-6; cdr3_length: 13; cdr3_nt: TGTGCCAGCAGTGAAACGGACAGTCCACCCCTCCACTTT; cdr3_aa: CASSETDSPPLHF
d_call: NA; v_call: TRBV27; clone_size: NA; j_call: TRBJ1-1; cdr3_length: 13; cdr3_nt: TGTGCCAGCAGTTTCTCCGGGAGCACTGAAGCTTTCTTT; cdr3_aa: CASSFSGSTEAFF
d_call: TRBD1; v_call: TRBV5-1; clone_size: NA; j_call: TRBJ1-2; cdr3_length: 13; cdr3_nt: TGCGCCAGCAGCACTAACACAGGGGATGGCTACACCTTC; cdr3_aa: CASSTNTGDGYTF
d_call: NA; v_call: TRBV5-1; clone_size: NA; j_call: TRBJ1-2; cdr3_length: 15; cdr3_nt: TGCGCCAGCAGCTCCGGGACACATACTAACTATGGCTACACCTTC; cdr3_aa: CASSSGTHTNYGYTF
d_call: TRBD1; v_call: TRBV27; clone_size: NA; j_call: TRBJ2-3; cdr3_length: 16; cdr3_nt: TGTGCCAGCAGTTTAATAACAGGGGTAGTCACAGATACGCAGTATTTT; cdr3_aa: CASSLITGVVTDTQYF
d_call: NA; v_call: TRBV6-5; clone_size: NA; j_call: TRBJ1-1; cdr3_length: 12; cdr3_nt: TGTGCCAGCGAGGGCATACTCTTTGGGGCTTTCTTT; cdr3_aa: CASEGILFGAFF
d_call: NA; v_call: TRBV6-5; clone_size: once; j_call: TRBJ1-2; cdr3_length: 14; cdr3_nt: TGTGCCAGCACCCCCATCGGTGGCGGCTATGGCTACACCTTC; cdr3_aa: CASTPIGGGYGYTF
d_call: NA; v_call: TRBV12-3/TRBV12-4; clone_size: NA; j_call: TRBJ1-3; cdr3_length: 13; cdr3_nt: TGTGCCAGCAGTTTCGCAGGGGTAAACACCATATATTTT; cdr3_aa: CASSFAGVNTIYF
d_call: TRBD1; v_call: TRBV3-1/TRBV3-2; clone_size: once; j_call: TRBJ1-6; cdr3_length: 15; cdr3_nt: TGTGCCAGCAGCCAAGAGGGGACAGGTCATTCACCCCTCCACTTT; cdr3_aa: CASSQEGTGHSPLHF
d_call: TRBD1; v_call: TRBV5-4; clone_size: NA; j_call: TRBJ2-2; cdr3_length: 14; cdr3_nt: TGTGCCAGCAGTCGCAGACAGGGGACCGGGGAGCTGTTTTTT; cdr3_aa: CASSRRQGTGELFF
d_call: TRBD2; v_call: TRBV7-2; clone_size: NA; j_call: TRBJ2-1; cdr3_length: 15; cdr3_nt: TGTGCCAGCAGCTCATATAGCGGGGGTCACAATGAGCAGTTCTTC; cdr3_aa: CASSSYSGGHNEQFF
d_call: NA; v_call: TRBV13; clone_size: NA; j_call: TRBJ2-3; cdr3_length: 15; cdr3_nt: TGTGCCAGCAGCTTAGGACAGGATTTGAGGGATACGCAGTATTTT; cdr3_aa: CASSLGQDLRDTQYF
d_call: NA; v_call: TRBV5-1; clone_size: NA; j_call: TRBJ2-3; cdr3_length: 16; cdr3_nt: TGCGCCAGCAGCTTGGGGGGACTCCTCAGCGCAGATACGCAGTATTTT; cdr3_aa: CASSLGGLLSADTQYF
d_call: TRBD1; v_call: TRBV18; clone_size: few; j_call: TRBJ2-7; cdr3_length: 13; cdr3_nt: TGTGCCAGCTCAACAGGGGAAACCTACGAGCAGTACTTC; cdr3_aa: CASSTGETYEQYF
d_call: NA; v_call: TRBV12-3/TRBV12-4; clone_size: NA; j_call: TRBJ2-7; cdr3_length: 13; cdr3_nt: TGTGCCAGCACCAAATTGGGGGGTAACGAGCAGTACTTC; cdr3_aa: CASTKLGGNEQYF
d_call: NA; v_call: TRBV6-1; clone_size: NA; j_call: TRBJ1-2; cdr3_length: 13; cdr3_nt: TGTGCCAGCAGTGAGACAATTAACTATGGCTACACCTTC; cdr3_aa: CASSETINYGYTF
d_call: NA; v_call: TRBV11-2; clone_size: NA; j_call: TRBJ1-1; cdr3_length: 16; cdr3_nt: TGTGCCAGCAGCCGGGAGGGGGGAGCAAGTAACACTGAAGCTTTCTTT; cdr3_aa: CASSREGGASNTEAFF
d_call: NA; v_call: TRBV5-4; clone_size: NA; j_call: TRBJ2-3; cdr3_length: 15; cdr3_nt: TGTGCCAGCAGCTTGGCCGGTAAAGTGAAGAGTACGCAGTATTTT; cdr3_aa: CASSLAGKVKSTQYF
d_call: NA; v_call: TRBV19; clone_size: NA; j_call: TRBJ2-1; cdr3_length: 15; cdr3_nt: TGTGCCAGTAGTATCTGGGGGGAAGACTACAATGAGCAGTTCTTC; cdr3_aa: CASSIWGEDYNEQFF
d_call: TRBD1; v_call: TRBV9; clone_size: NA; j_call: TRBJ1-1; cdr3_length: 14; cdr3_nt: TGTGCCAGCAGCGGGGGACAGCTGAACACTGAAGCTTTCTTT; cdr3_aa: CASSGGQLNTEAFF
d_call: NA; v_call: TRBV6-5; clone_size: NA; j_call: TRBJ1-5; cdr3_length: 14; cdr3_nt: TGTGCCAGCATCCGAGGGGGGGGGAATCAGCCCCAGCATTTT; cdr3_aa: CASIRGGGNQPQHF
d_call: TRBD1; v_call: TRBV13; clone_size: NA; j_call: TRBJ2-1; cdr3_length: 16; cdr3_nt: TGTGCCAGCAGCTGGCAGGGGGCAGCGAAATACAATGAGCAGTTCTTC; cdr3_aa: CASSWQGAAKYNEQFF
d_call: NA; v_call: TRBV14; clone_size: NA; j_call: TRBJ1-2; cdr3_length: 14; cdr3_nt: TGTGCCAGCAGCCAAGGTATTCGGTACTATGGCTACACCTTC; cdr3_aa: CASSQGIRYYGYTF
d_call: NA; v_call: TRBV19; clone_size: NA; j_call: TRBJ1-5; cdr3_length: 16; cdr3_nt: TGTGCCAGTACCCCAGGGCACAGCGATAGCAATCAGCCCCAGCATTTT; cdr3_aa: CASTPGHSDSNQPQHF
d_call: TRBD1; v_call: TRBV18; clone_size: NA; j_call: TRBJ2-7; cdr3_length: 14; cdr3_nt: TGTGCCAGCTCACCGGACAGGCAATTCAACGAGCAGTACTTC; cdr3_aa: CASSPDRQFNEQYF
d_call: TRBD1; v_call: TRBV28; clone_size: NA; j_call: TRBJ1-2; cdr3_length: 14; cdr3_nt: TGTGCCAGCAGTGCTCACGGGACAGTCTATGGCTACACCTTC; cdr3_aa: CASSAHGTVYGYTF